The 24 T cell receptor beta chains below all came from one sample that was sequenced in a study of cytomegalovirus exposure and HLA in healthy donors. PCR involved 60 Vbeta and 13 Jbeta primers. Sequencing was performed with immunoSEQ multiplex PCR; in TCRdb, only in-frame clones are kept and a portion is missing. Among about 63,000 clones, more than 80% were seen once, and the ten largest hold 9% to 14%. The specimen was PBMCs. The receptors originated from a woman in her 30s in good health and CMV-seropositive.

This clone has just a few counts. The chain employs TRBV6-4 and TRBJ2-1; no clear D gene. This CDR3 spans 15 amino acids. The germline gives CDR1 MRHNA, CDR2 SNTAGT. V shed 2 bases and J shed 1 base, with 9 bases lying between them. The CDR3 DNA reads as TGTGCCAGCAGTGACGGTGGTGCGTCCTACAATGAGCAGTTCTTC. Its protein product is CASSDGGASYNEQFF.

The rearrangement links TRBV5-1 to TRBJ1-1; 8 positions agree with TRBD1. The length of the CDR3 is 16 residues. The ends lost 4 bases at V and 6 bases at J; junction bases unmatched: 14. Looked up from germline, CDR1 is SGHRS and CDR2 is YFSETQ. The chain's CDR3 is CASSPTKTGAGAEAFF. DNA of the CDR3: TGCGCCAGCAGCCCTACTAAGACAGGGGCTGGGGCTGAAGCTTTCTTT.

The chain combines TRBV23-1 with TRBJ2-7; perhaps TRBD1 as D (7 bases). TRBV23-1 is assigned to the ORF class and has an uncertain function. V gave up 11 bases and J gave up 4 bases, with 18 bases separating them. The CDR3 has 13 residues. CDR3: CAFTRGDRYEQYF. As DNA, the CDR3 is TGCGCCTTCACCAGGGGGGATAGGTACGAGCAGTACTTC.

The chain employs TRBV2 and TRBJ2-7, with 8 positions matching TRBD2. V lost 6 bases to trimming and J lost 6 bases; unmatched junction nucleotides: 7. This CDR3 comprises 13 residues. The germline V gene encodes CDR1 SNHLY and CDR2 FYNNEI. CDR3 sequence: CASSGGVESEQYF. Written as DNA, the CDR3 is TGTGCCAGCAGCGGGGGGGTGGAGTCCGAGCAGTACTTC.

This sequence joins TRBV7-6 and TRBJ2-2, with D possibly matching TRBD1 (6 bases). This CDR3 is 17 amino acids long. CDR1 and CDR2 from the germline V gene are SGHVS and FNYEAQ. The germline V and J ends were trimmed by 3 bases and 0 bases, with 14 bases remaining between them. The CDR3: CASSLASGTTNTGELFF. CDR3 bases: TGTGCCAGCAGCTTGGCCTCCGGGACAACGAACACCGGGGAGCTGTTTTTT.

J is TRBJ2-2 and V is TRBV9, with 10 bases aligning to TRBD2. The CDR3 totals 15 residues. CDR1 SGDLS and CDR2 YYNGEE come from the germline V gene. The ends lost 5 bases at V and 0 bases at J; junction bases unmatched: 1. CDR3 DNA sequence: TGTGCCAGCAGTGGACTAGCGGCGAACACCGGGGAGCTGTTTTTT. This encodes CASSGLAANTGELFF.

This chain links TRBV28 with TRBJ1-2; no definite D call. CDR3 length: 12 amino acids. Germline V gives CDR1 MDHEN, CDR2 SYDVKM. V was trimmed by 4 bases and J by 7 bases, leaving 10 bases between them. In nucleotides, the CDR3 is TGTGCCAGCAGTTCCCTCCTCTCTGGCTACACCTTC. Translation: CASSSLLSGYTF.

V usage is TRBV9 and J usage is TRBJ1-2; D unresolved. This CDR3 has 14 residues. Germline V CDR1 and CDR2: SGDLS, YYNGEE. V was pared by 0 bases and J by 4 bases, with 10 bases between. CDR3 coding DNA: TGTGCCAGCAGCGTAGCTTCCATCAGCTATGGCTACACCTTC. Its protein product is CASSVASISYGYTF.

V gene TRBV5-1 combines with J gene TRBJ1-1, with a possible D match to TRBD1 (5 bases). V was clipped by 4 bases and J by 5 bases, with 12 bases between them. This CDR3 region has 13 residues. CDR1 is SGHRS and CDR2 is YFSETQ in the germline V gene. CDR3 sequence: CASSPDSRTEAFF. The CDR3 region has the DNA TGCGCCAGCAGCCCTGACAGTAGAACTGAAGCTTTCTTT.

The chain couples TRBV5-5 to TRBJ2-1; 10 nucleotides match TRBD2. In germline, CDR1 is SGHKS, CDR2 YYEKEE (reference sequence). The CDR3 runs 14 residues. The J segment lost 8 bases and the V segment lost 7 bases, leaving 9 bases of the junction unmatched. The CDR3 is CASWLAGALDEQFF. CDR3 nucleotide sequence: TGTGCCAGCTGGCTAGCGGGAGCTCTAGATGAGCAGTTCTTC.

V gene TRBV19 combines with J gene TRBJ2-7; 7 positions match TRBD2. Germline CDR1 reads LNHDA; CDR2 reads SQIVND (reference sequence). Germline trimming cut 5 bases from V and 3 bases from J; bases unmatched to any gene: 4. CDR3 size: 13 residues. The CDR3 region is CASSVASGYEQYF. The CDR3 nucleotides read TGTGCCAGTAGTGTAGCTAGCGGCTACGAGCAGTACTTC.

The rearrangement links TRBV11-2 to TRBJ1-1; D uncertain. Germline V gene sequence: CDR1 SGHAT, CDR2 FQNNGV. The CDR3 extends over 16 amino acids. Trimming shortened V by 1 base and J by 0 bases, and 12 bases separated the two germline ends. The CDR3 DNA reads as TGTGCCAGCAGCTTAGCGGGCGGACTTATGAACACTGAAGCTTTCTTT. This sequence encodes CASSLAGGLMNTEAFF.

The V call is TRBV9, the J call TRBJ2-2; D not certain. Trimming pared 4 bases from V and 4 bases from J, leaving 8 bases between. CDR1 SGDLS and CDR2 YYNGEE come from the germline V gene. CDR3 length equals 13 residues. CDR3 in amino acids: CASSLLITGELFF. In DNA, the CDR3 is TGTGCCAGCAGCCTCTTAATCACCGGGGAGCTGTTTTTT. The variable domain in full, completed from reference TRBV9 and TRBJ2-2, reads DSGVTQTPKHLITATGQRVTLRCSPRSGDLSVYWYQQSLDQGLQFLIQYYNGEERAKGNILERFSAQQFPDLHSELNLSSLELGDSALYFCASSLLITGELFFGEGSRLTVL.

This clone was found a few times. The CDR3 DNA sequence: TGTGCCAGCAGGGAGACAGAGGACGGCGGCTATGGCTACACCTTC. It yields the protein CASRETEDGGYGYTF. The chain recombines TRBV6-5 with TRBJ1-2, with D perhaps TRBD1 (5 bases). The CDR3 sequence is 15 residues long. Between the trimmed V and J ends, which lost 6 bases and 4 bases, there was a span of 18 bases. CDR1 and CDR2 from the germline V gene are MNHEY and SVGAGI.

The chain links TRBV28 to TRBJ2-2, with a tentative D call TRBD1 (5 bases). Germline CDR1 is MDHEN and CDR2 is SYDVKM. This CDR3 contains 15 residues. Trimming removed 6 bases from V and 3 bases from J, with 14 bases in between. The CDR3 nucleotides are TGTGCCAGCAGCCCTACCCGACAGCACACCGGGGAGCTGTTTTTT. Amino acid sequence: CASSPTRQHTGELFF.

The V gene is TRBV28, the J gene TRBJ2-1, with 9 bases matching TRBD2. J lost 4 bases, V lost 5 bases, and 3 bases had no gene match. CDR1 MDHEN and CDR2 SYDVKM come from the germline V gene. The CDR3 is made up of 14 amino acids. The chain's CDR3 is CASSPSGKYNEQFF. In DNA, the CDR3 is TGTGCCAGCAGTCCTAGCGGGAAATACAATGAGCAGTTCTTC.

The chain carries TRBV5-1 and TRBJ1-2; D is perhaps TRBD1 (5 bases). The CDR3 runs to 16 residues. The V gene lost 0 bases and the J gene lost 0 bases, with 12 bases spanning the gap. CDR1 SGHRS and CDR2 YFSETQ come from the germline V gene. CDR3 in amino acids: CASSLDQGLANYGYTF. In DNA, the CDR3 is TGCGCCAGCAGCTTGGATCAGGGACTAGCTAACTATGGCTACACCTTC.

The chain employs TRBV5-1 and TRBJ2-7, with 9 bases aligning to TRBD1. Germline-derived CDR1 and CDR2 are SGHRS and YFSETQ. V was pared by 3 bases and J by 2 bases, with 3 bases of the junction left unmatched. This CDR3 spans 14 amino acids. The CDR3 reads CASSSGTGTYEQYF. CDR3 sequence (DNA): TGCGCCAGCAGCTCCGGGACAGGGACCTACGAGCAGTACTTC.

The CDR3 region is CASSTPGTSADTQYF. DNA for the CDR3: TGTGCCAGCAGTACCCCCGGGACTAGCGCGGATACGCAGTATTTT. This chain links TRBV25-1 with TRBJ2-3; 10 nucleotides agree with TRBD2. Germline CDR1 is MGHDK and CDR2 is SYGVNS. The V segment lost 5 bases and the J segment 6 bases; nucleotides outside the gene matches: 8. CDR3 length: 15 amino acids.

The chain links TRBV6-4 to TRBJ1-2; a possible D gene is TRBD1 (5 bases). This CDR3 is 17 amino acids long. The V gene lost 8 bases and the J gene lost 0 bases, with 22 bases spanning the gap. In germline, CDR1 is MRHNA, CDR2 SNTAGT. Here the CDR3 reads CASAVSVGGIPNYGYTF. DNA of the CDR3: TGTGCCAGCGCCGTCTCGGTCGGGGGAATACCTAACTATGGCTACACCTTC.

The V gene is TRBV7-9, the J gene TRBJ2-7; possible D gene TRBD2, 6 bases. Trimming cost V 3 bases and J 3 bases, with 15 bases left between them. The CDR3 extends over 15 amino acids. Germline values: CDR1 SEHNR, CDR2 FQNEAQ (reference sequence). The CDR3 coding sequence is TGTGCCAGCAGCTTTGAGACGGGACTCTTCTACGAGCAGTACTTC. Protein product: CASSFETGLFYEQYF.

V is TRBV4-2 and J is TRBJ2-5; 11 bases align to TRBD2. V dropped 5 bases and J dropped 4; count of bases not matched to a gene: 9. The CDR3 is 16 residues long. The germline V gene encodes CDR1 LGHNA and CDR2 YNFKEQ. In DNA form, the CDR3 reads TGTGCCAGCAGCGTACGTAGCGGGAGGGCCTCAGAGACCCAGTACTTC. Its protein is CASSVRSGRASETQYF.

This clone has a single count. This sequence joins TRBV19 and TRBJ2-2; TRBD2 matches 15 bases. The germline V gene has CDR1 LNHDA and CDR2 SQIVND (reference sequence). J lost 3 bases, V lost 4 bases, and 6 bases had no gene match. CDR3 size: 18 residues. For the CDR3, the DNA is TGTGCCAGTAGTACCGGACTAGCGGGAGGGATACACACCGGGGAGCTGTTTTTT. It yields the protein CASSTGLAGGIHTGELFF.

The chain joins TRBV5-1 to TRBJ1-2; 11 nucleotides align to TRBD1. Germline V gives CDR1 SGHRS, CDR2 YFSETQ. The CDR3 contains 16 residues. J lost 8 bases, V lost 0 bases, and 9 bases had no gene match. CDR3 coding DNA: TGCGCCAGCAGCTTGGTGGCCCCGGGACAGGGGGACGGCTACACCTTC. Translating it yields CASSLVAPGQGDGYTF.